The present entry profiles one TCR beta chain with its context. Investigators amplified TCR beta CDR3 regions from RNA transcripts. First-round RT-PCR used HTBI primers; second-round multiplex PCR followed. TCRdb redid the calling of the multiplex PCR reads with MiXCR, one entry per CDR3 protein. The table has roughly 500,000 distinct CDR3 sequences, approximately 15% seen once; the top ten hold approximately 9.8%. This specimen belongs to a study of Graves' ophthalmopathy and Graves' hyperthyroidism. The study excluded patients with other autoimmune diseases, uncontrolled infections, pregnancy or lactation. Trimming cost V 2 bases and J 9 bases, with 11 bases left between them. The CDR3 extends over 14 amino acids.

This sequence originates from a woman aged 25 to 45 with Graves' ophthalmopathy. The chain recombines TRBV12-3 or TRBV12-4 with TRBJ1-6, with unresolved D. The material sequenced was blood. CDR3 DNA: TGTGCCAGCAGTTTACAGGCTTCTGGTTCACCCCTCCACTTT. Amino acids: CASSLQASGSPLHF.